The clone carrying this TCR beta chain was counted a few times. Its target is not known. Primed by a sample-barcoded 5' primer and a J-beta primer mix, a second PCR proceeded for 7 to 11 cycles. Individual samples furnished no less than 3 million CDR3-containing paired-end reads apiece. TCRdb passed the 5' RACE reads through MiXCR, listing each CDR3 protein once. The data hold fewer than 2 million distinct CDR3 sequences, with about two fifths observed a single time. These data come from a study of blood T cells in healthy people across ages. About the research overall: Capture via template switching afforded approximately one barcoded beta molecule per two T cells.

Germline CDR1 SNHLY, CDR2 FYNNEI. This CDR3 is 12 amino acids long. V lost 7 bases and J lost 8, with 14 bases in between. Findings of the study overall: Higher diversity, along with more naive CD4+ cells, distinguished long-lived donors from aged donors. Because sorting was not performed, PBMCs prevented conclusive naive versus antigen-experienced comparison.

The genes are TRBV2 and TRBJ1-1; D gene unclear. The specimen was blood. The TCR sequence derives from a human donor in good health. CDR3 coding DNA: TGTGCCAGCAACATGAATGTTGAGGAAGCTTTCTTT. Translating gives CASNMNVEEAFF.